This T cell receptor (beta chain) was retrieved from a study of blood T cells in healthy people across ages. A J-beta primer mix and a sample-barcoded 5' primer were used in a second PCR of roughly 6 to 12 cycles. TCRdb re-derived calls from the 5' RACE reads in MiXCR, one entry per CDR3 protein. The sample yields 450,000 to 600,000 distinct CDR3 sequences, about 29% seen once. In its sample, this clonotype was seen a few times. Germline V lookup: CDR1 DFQATT, CDR2 SNEGSKA (reference sequence). V was shortened by 4 bases and J by 5 bases, with 24 bases between the two germline ends. This CDR3 is 16 amino acids long. The sample was also reused in another study, on T cells of mothers and their children.

The sequencing input was blood. The origin of this receptor is a boy aged 2 to 10 in good health. This chain links TRBV20-1 with TRBJ2-7, with D perhaps assigned TRBD1 or TRBD2 (6 bases each). Here the CDR3 DNA reads TGCAGTGCTACGGGGATAATAAGGGGGGCAGACGACGAGCAGTACTTC. This encodes CSATGIIRGADDEQYF.